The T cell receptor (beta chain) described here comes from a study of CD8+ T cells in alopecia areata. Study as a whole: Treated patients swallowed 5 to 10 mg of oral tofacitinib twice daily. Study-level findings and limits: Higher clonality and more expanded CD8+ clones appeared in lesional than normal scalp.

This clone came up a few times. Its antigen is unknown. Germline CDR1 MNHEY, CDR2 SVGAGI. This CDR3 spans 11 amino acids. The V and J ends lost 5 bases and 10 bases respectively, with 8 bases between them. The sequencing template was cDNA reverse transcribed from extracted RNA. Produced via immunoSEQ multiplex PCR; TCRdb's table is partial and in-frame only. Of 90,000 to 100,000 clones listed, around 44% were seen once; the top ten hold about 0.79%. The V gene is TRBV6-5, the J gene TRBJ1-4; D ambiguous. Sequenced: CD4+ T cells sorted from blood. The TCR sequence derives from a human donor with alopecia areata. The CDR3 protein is CASSTGGKLFF. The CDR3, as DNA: TGTGCCAGCAGTACCGGCGGAAAACTGTTTTTT.